Following are 11 T cell receptor beta chains from one sample sequenced in a study of blood T cell repertoires in COVID-19. Generated by immunoSEQ multiplex PCR, the TCRdb table keeps only in-frame clones and is missing some. Counted here are more than 85,000 clones, more than 65% occurring once; the ten biggest clones make up 20% to 30%. The sequenced sample consisted of peripheral blood. The receptors here all came from a man in his 60s with acute or convalescent COVID-19.

In its sample, this clone was seen a few times. V gene TRBV5-4 combines with J gene TRBJ2-5; 9 bases map to TRBD2. CDR1 and CDR2 (germline): SGHNT, YYREEE (reference sequence). The J segment lost 5 bases and the V segment lost 3 bases, leaving 5 bases of the junction unmatched. The CDR3 totals 14 residues. The CDR3 is CASSSRGGPETQYF. CDR3 bases: TGTGCCAGCAGCTCGCGGGGGGGCCCCGAGACCCAGTACTTC. The variable domain in full, with the rest retrieved from reference TRBV5-4 and TRBJ2-5, is ETGVTQSPTHLIKTRGQQVTLRCSSQSGHNTVSWYQQALGQGPQFIFQYYREEENGRGNFPPRFSGLQFPNYSSELNVNALELDDSALYLCASSSRGGPETQYFGPGTRLLVL.

The chain employs TRBV7-2 and TRBJ1-2; TRBD1 matches 8 bases. CDR1 SGHTA and CDR2 FQGNSA come from the germline V gene. V was clipped by 4 bases and J by 4 bases; unmatched bases: 11. The CDR3 extends over 16 amino acids. For the CDR3, the DNA is TGTGCCAGCAGCTCCCAGGGGGCGGGGGCCCTCTATGGCTACACCTTC. Amino acid sequence: CASSSQGAGALYGYTF. Looking up the rest from reference TRBV7-2 and TRBJ1-2 gives the full variable domain: GAGVSQSPSNKVTEKGKDVELRCDPISGHTALYWYRQSLGQGLEFLIYFQGNSAPDKSGLPSDRFSAERTGGSVSTLTIQRTQQEDSAVYLCASSSQGAGALYGYTFGSGTRLTVV.

The V call is TRBV5-1, the J call TRBJ1-2, with D perhaps matching TRBD1 (5 bases). V was cut by 4 bases and J by 2 bases, with 15 bases left in between. This CDR3 spans 15 amino acids. Germline V gene lookup returns CDR1 SGHRS and CDR2 YFSETQ. This CDR3 is CASSPGGAGNYGYTF. In DNA, the CDR3 is TGCGCCAGCAGCCCTGGTGGGGCGGGAAACTATGGCTACACCTTC.

CDR3 nucleotides: TGTGCCAGCAGTTACCCAGCAGGGCGGAATTCACCCCTCCACTTT. Translation: CASSYPAGRNSPLHF. The chain has TRBV6-9 and TRBJ1-6, with TRBD1 as a possible D gene (5 bases). This CDR3 has 15 residues. V was trimmed by 3 bases and J by 7 bases, leaving 13 bases between them. Looked up from germline, CDR1 is MNHGY and CDR2 is SVAAGI.

The chain links TRBV28 to TRBJ1-2; tentatively, D is TRBD1 (5 bases). This CDR3 has 14 residues. Germline V gene sequence: CDR1 MDHEN, CDR2 SYDVKM. Trimming shortened V by 1 base and J by 7 bases, and 13 bases separated the two germline ends. DNA for the CDR3: TGTGCCAGCAGTTTATTGGTCGGCGGGGGTGGCTACACCTTC. Its translation: CASSLLVGGGGYTF.

The chain couples TRBV11-2 to TRBJ2-2; 12 bases align to TRBD2. V lost 4 bases, J lost 4 bases, and 4 bases stayed unmatched. CDR1 is SGHAT, CDR2 FQNNGV, per germline. The CDR3 length is 16 residues. The CDR3 DNA is TGTGCCAGCAGCTGGACTAGCGGGGTTGGCACCGGGGAGCTGTTTTTT. It translates to CASSWTSGVGTGELFF.

The chain joins TRBV19 to TRBJ2-2; 11 bases fit TRBD2. Germline V gene data show CDR1 as LNHDA and CDR2 as SQIVND (reference sequence). The CDR3 is 19 residues long. V was clipped by 7 bases and J by 2 bases; unmatched bases: 15. In DNA form, the CDR3 reads TGTGCCAGTACCAAACGGGACTCTAGCGGGGGGACAAACACCGGGGAGCTGTTTTTT. Encoded protein: CASTKRDSSGGTNTGELFF.

This clone appeared many times. The rearrangement uses TRBV5-8 and TRBJ2-7, with a possible D match to TRBD2 (6 bases). Germline V gene data show CDR1 as SGHTS and CDR2 as YDEGEE. V was trimmed by 7 bases and J by 3 bases, leaving 14 bases between them. This CDR3 region has 13 residues. The CDR3 DNA reads as TGTGCCAGCGAGAGGCGGGGCAGCTACGAGCAGTACTTC. It yields the protein CASERRGSYEQYF.

The J gene is TRBJ1-5, the V gene TRBV7-8, with D tentatively TRBD1 (5 bases). CDR3 size: 15 residues. V shed 5 bases and J shed 2 bases, with 13 bases lying between them. Germline values: CDR1 SGHVS, CDR2 FQNEAQ. Here the CDR3 reads CASSGLGAGNQPQHF. In DNA, the CDR3 is TGTGCCAGCAGCGGTTTAGGGGCGGGCAATCAGCCCCAGCATTTT.

This clone has a handful of counts. The V call is TRBV13, the J call TRBJ1-6; 8 nucleotides align to TRBD1. Per the germline V gene, CDR1 is PRHDT and CDR2 is FYEKMQ (reference sequence). Trimming removed 3 bases from V and 3 bases from J; junction bases left unmatched: 4. The CDR3 has 16 amino acids. Here the CDR3 reads CASSFRGRLYNSPLHF. In DNA, the CDR3 is TGTGCCAGCAGCTTCAGGGGGCGTCTCTATAATTCACCCCTCCACTTT.

The J gene is TRBJ1-2, the V gene TRBV3-1 (or the pseudogene TRBV3-2); D is unresolved. The CDR3 loop spans 11 amino acids. CDR1 LGHDT and CDR2 YNNKEL come from the germline V gene (reference sequence). The V gene lost 4 bases and the J gene lost 10 bases, with 10 bases spanning the gap. CDR3 coding DNA: TGTGCCAGCAGCCCCGGGAGATACTACACCTTC. Its protein product is CASSPGRYYTF.